This entry is about one TCR beta chain. As yet, its antigen is unknown. Vbeta (60) and Jbeta (13) primers were used in the PCR. This table comes from immunoSEQ multiplex PCR, and its TCRdb copy is limited to in-frame clones, with some not included. This sample yields more than 110,000 clones, of which approximately 80% are seen a single time; about 3.9% belongs to the top ten. This specimen comes from a study of cytomegalovirus exposure and HLA in healthy donors. Findings and caveats of the study: Presence/absence comparisons presumed near-even sequencing depth among donors. Many donors carried some public TCRs, although rarity characterized most TCR sequences.

Germline CDR1 and CDR2: SGDLS and YYNGEE. The CDR3 is 13 residues long. The ends lost 3 bases at V and 8 bases at J; junction bases unmatched: 7. The genes are TRBV9 and TRBJ1-2; 7 bases agree with TRBD1. This clonotype originated in a man aged 35-49 years in good health and CMV-seropositive. The sample taken for sequencing was PBMCs. The CDR3 DNA reads TGTGCCAGCAGCGCCCTGACAGGGATCGGCTACACCTTC. Translating it yields CASSALTGIGYTF.